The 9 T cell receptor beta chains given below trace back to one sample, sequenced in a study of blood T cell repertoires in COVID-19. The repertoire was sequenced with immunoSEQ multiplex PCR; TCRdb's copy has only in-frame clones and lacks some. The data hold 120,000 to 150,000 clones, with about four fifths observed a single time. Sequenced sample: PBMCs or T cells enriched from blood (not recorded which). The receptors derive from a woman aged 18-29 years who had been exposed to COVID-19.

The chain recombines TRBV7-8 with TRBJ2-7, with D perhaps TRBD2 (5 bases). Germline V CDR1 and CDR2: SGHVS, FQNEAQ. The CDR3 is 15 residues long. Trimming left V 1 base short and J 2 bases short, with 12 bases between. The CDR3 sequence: CASSLVREKAYEQYF. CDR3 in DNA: TGTGCCAGCAGCTTAGTTAGGGAGAAAGCCTACGAGCAGTACTTC.

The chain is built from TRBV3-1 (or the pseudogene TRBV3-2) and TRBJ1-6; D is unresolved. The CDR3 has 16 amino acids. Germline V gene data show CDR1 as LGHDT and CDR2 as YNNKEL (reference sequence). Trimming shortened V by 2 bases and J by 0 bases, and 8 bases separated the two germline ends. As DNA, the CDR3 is TGTGCCAGCAGCCAATTTGGGAGCTCCTATAATTCACCCCTCCACTTT. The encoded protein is CASSQFGSSYNSPLHF.

In nucleotides, the CDR3 is TGTGCCAGCAGTTTAGCGGGAGGCTCCTACAATGAGCAGTTCTTC. Translated, it gives CASSLAGGSYNEQFF. The chain combines TRBV27 with TRBJ2-1, with TRBD2 identical over 8 bases. The germline V gene has CDR1 MNHEY and CDR2 SMNVEV (reference sequence). The CDR3 is 15 amino acids. J lost 0 bases, V lost 2 bases, and 0 bases had no gene match.

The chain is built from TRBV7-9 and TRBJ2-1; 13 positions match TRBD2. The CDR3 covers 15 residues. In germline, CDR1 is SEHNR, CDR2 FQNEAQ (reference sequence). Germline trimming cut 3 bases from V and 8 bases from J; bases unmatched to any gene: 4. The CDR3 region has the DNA TGTGCCAGCAGCTTCGGGACTAGCGGGATCGATGAGCAGTTCTTC. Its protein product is CASSFGTSGIDEQFF.

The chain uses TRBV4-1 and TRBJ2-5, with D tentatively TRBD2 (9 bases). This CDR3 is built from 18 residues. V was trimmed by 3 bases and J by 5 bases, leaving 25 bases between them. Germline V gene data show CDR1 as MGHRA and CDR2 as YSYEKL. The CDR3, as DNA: TGCGCCAGCAGCCATAAGACAGGGGAGAGGACTAGCGCGGAGACCCAGTACTTC. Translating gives CASSHKTGERTSAETQYF.

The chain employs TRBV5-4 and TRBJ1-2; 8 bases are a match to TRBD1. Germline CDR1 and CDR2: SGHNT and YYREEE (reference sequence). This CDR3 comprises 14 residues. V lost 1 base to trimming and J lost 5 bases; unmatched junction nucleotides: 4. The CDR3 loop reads CASSLSRTGYGYTF. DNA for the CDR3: TGTGCCAGCAGCTTGTCTAGGACAGGGTATGGCTACACCTTC.

CDR3: CASSQVSGSINEQYF. The CDR3 coding sequence is TGCGCCAGCAGCCAAGTTAGCGGGAGCATCAACGAGCAGTACTTC. The chain couples TRBV4-3 to TRBJ2-7, with 9 nucleotides matching TRBD2. Germline trimming cut 1 base from V and 5 bases from J; bases unmatched to any gene: 6. The CDR3 sequence is 15 residues long. CDR1 is LGHNA and CDR2 is YSLEER in the germline V gene.

The CDR3 here is CASSLPGYTDTQYF. CDR3 bases: TGTGCCAGCAGTTTACCAGGATACACAGATACGCAGTATTTT. V and J are TRBV6-6 and TRBJ2-3; D gene uncertain. Deletions cut 4 bases from V and 2 bases from J, with 10 bases between. The CDR3 length is 14 residues. Germline V CDR1 and CDR2: MNHNY, SVGAGI (reference sequence).

In nucleotides, the CDR3 is TGTGCCAGCAGCAAAGTTGGAGGTCTACAAGGGTTCCCCCAGCATTTT. This encodes CASSKVGGLQGFPQHF. The J gene is TRBJ1-5, the V gene TRBV21-1. TRBV21-1 is annotated as a pseudogene. The CDR3 is 16 amino acids.